This T cell receptor (beta chain) was sequenced in a study of T cells expressing NK-cell markers. In the study overall: It was sorted CD3+CD56+NKG2C+, CD3+CD56+NKG2C- and CD3+CD56-NKG2C+ T cells that supplied the TCR beta repertoires.

TCR beta cDNA was made by 5'RACE template switching with UMIs. With the 5' RACE reads reprocessed, TCRdb shows one record per CDR3 protein and no DNA. The sample has about 460,000 distinct CDR3 sequences. This CDR3 is 13 amino acids long. Per the germline V gene, CDR1 is SGHRS and CDR2 is YFSETQ. The source is a woman aged 45-65 years in good health. The sample consisted of blood T cells: a sorted CD56 or NKG2C T cell subset, CD4+ or CD8+ T cells, or bulk PBMC T cells (not recorded which). The rearrangement joins TRBV5-1 to TRBJ1-1. The CDR3 spells CASSSKTNTEAFF.